This is a list of T cell receptor beta chains from one sample in a study of T cell responses to AZD1222 COVID-19 vaccine. Sequenced by immunoSEQ multiplex PCR; TCRdb stores in-frame clones only, minus some. The sample has 120,000 or so clones, about 89% seen once. This sample comprised peripheral blood, obtained on day 0 of AZD1222 vaccination. These receptor sequences come from an adult in good health. Each CDR3 is given with its conserved first and last residue.

TRBV18	TRBJ1-1	CASSPREASKAFF
TRBV7-2	TRBJ2-7	CASSLGRTPGEQYF
TRBV4-1	TRBJ1-2	CASSPPQGEDYGYTF
TRBV4-1	TRBJ2-1	CASSQEKHSEQFF
TRBV7-8	TRBJ1-4	CASSPLGQQVFF
TRBV18	TRBJ2-7	CASSPQGDPQYEQYF
TRBV23-1	TRBJ1-1	CASSQAVTGTGGTEAFF
TRBV5-1	TRBJ1-4	CASSLRENEKLFF
TRBV4-3	TRBJ1-1	CASSPGTGDPEAFF
TRBV27	TRBJ1-4	CASSSRQGVEKLFF
TRBV24-1	TRBJ2-3	CATSDQGQGKPDTQYF
TRBV9	TRBJ2-2	CASSVARLAITGELFF
TRBV2	TRBJ2-1	CASNERRNEQFF
TRBV18	TRBJ2-3	CAGKDTDTQYF
TRBV19	TRBJ2-3	CASSTGQRTDTQYF
TRBV9	TRBJ1-4	CASSVDGARGSEKLFF
TRBV29-1	TRBJ1-4	CSATGTGNEKLFF
TRBV7-3	TRBJ2-1	CASSSQGLAGAGEQFF
TRBV12-3/TRBV12-4	TRBJ2-7	CASSPGLIYEQYF
TRBV5-1	TRBJ1-5	CASSLEVGDQPQHF
TRBV5-4	TRBJ2-5	CASSPLGRGESETQYF
TRBV4-2	TRBJ1-3	CASSQVGGGNTIYF
TRBV7-8	TRBJ2-7	CASSSRVSYEQYF
TRBV9	TRBJ1-5	CASSFRGSQPQHF